The next 26 T cell receptor beta chains were all read from a single sample in a study of T-cell reconstitution after alpha-beta-depleted transplantation in children. This sample's TCRbeta library carried unique molecular identifier barcodes. TCRdb recomputed calls from the PCR reads with MiXCR, one row per CDR3 protein. This sample yields about 350,000 distinct CDR3 sequences, of which 13% are seen a single time; 3.5% to 4.5% belongs to the top ten. The starting material was PBMCs, obtained from the stem cell graft. These receptors were collected from a human donor who donated a stem cell graft to a child with Fanconi anemia.

The V call is TRBV2, the J call TRBJ2-1; D is perhaps TRBD1 (6 bases). CDR3 size: 16 residues. Trimming cost V 8 bases and J 0 bases, with 17 bases left between them. Germline V lookup: CDR1 SNHLY, CDR2 FYNNEI. CDR3 in amino acids: CASRTALTFSYNEQFF. CDR3 DNA: TGTGCCAGCCGGACAGCCCTTACTTTCTCCTACAATGAGCAGTTCTTC. The full variable domain, in which reference TRBV2 and TRBJ2-1 provide the parts outside the CDR3, is EPEVTQTPSHQVTQMGQEVILRCVPISNHLYFYWYRQILGQKVEFLVSFYNNEISEKSEIFDDQFSVERPDGSNFTLKIRSTKLEDSAMYFCASRTALTFSYNEQFFGPGTRLTVL.

Ten or more counts support this clonotype. The CDR3 reads CASSLWTGYNEQFF. The CDR3 DNA reads TGTGCCAGCAGTTTATGGACAGGGTACAATGAGCAGTTCTTC. The chain combines TRBV27 with TRBJ2-1; 8 bases map to TRBD1. Germline V gene data show CDR1 as MNHEY and CDR2 as SMNVEV (reference sequence). Trimming removed 1 base from V and 4 bases from J; junction bases left unmatched: 0. There are 14 residues in the CDR3.

The chain couples TRBV24-1 to TRBJ2-7; the match to TRBD1 covers 9 bases. J lost 12 bases, V lost 6 bases, and 5 bases had no gene match. The CDR3 is 11 residues long. Germline CDR1 is KGHDR and CDR2 is SFDVKD. The CDR3, as DNA: TGTGCCACCAGTCTTGGGACAGGGTGGTACGTC. It specifies CATSLGTGWYV.

A few counts support this clonotype. The chain carries TRBV5-1 and TRBJ2-1, with 9 positions matching TRBD1. Trimming removed 0 bases from V and 7 bases from J; junction bases left unmatched: 8. Germline-derived CDR1 and CDR2 are SGHRS and YFSETQ. This CDR3 comprises 16 residues. CDR3 sequence: CASSLEGTGLRNEQFF. The CDR3 DNA sequence: TGCGCCAGCAGCTTGGAGGGGACAGGGCTTAGGAATGAGCAGTTCTTC. Supplemented by reference TRBV5-1 and TRBJ2-1, the full variable domain reads KAGVTQTPRYLIKTRGQQVTLSCSPISGHRSVSWYQQTPGQGLQFLFEYFSETQRNKGNFPGRFSGRQFSNSRSEMNVSTLELGDSALYLCASSLEGTGLRNEQFFGPGTRLTVL.

The sample holds many counts of this clonotype. This chain joins TRBV10-2 and TRBJ2-5; TRBD1 or TRBD2 may be the D gene (5 bases each). The CDR3 has 12 amino acids. CDR1 and CDR2 (germline): WSHSY, SAAADI. Deletions cut 6 bases from V and 4 bases from J, with 9 bases between. DNA for the CDR3: TGCGCCAGCAGGAGGGGTCCAGAGACCCAGTACTTC. The encoded protein is CASRRGPETQYF.

J is TRBJ1-1 and V is TRBV5-1; D is possibly TRBD1 (5 bases). V shed 0 bases and J shed 5 bases, with 11 bases lying between them. CDR3 length: 14 residues. Germline V CDR1 and CDR2: SGHRS, YFSETQ. CDR3 in DNA: TGCGCCAGCAGCTTGGCTCGGGGGTTGACTGAAGCTTTCTTT. Encoded protein: CASSLARGLTEAFF.

This clonotype has a handful of counts. The chain joins TRBV11-2 to TRBJ2-3; no firm D call. Trimming removed 1 base at V and 4 bases at J, with 9 bases between. The germline V gene has CDR1 SGHAT and CDR2 FQNNGV. The CDR3 sequence is 14 residues long. This CDR3 is CASSLGVGADTQYF. The DNA of the CDR3 is TGTGCCAGCAGCTTAGGGGTTGGGGCAGATACGCAGTATTTT.

There are many counts of this clonotype. The chain is built from TRBV29-1 and TRBJ1-1; possible D gene TRBD1, 5 bases. The germline V gene encodes CDR1 SQVTM and CDR2 ANQGSEA. The V gene lost 3 bases and the J gene lost 1 base, with 12 bases spanning the gap. The CDR3 loop spans 14 amino acids. The CDR3 bases are TGCAGCGTTGATGGGGGTTTGGGGAACACTGAAGCTTTCTTT. Residues: CSVDGGLGNTEAFF.

This clonotype was seen ten or more times. The chain joins TRBV29-1 to TRBJ2-5, with TRBD2 matching over 9 bases. The CDR3 sequence is 17 residues long. Trimming cost V 0 bases and J 2 bases; bases outside gene matches: 10. CDR1 and CDR2 from the germline V gene are SQVTM and ANQGSEA. The CDR3 DNA follows: TGCAGCGTTGAAGATGGGGCGACTAGCGGACAGCAAGAGACCCAGTACTTC. This gives the protein CSVEDGATSGQQETQYF.

This clonotype was picked up many times. The rearrangement uses TRBV5-1 and TRBJ1-1; D not certain. V dropped 0 bases and J dropped 7 bases, with 13 bases sitting between them. The germline V gene has CDR1 SGHRS and CDR2 YFSETQ. The CDR3 is 14 residues long. This CDR3 reads CASSLGVEGGEAFF. For the CDR3, the DNA is TGCGCCAGCAGCTTGGGCGTGGAGGGAGGTGAAGCTTTCTTT.

This clonotype came up many times. The genes are TRBV20-1 and TRBJ1-4; 7 bases agree with TRBD1. Trimming at V came to 6 bases and at J to 4 bases, leaving 5 bases not matched to a gene. The CDR3 sequence is 13 residues long. From germline, CDR1 is DFQATT and CDR2 SNEGSKA (reference sequence). CDR3 coding DNA: TGCAGTGCGAGGGACAGCCGTAATGAAAAACTGTTTTTT. Encoded protein: CSARDSRNEKLFF.

The V and J genes are TRBV6-6 and TRBJ1-2, with 8 bases identical to TRBD1. Per the germline V gene, CDR1 is MNHNY and CDR2 is SVGAGI (reference sequence). The CDR3 contains 12 residues. Unmatched junction bases numbered 5, after V lost 8 bases and J lost 6 bases. CDR3 DNA sequence: TGTGCCAGCGAGAGACAGGGGCATGGCTACACCTTC. It specifies CASERQGHGYTF.

This clonotype has a handful of counts. This chain connects TRBV28 to TRBJ1-1; the D gene is possibly TRBD1 (5 bases). Trimming took 8 bases from V and 6 from J, leaving 19 bases between them. Germline V CDR1 and CDR2: MDHEN, SYDVKM. CDR3 length: 14 amino acids. The CDR3 DNA follows: TGTGCCAGCGGACGCCCGGGACCCATGCCTGAAGCTTTCTTT. Translation: CASGRPGPMPEAFF. Variable domain in full (rest from reference TRBV28 and TRBJ1-1): DVKVTQSSRYLVKRTGEKVFLECVQDMDHENMFWYRQDPGLGLRLIYFSYDVKMKEKGDIPEGYSVSREKKERFSLILESASTNQTSMYLCASGRPGPMPEAFFGQGTRLTVV.

The J gene is TRBJ2-2, the V gene TRBV9; 7 nucleotides agree with TRBD1. The ends lost 0 bases at V and 4 bases at J; junction bases unmatched: 6. This CDR3 contains 16 residues. Germline loops: CDR1 SGDLS, CDR2 YYNGEE. CDR3 sequence reads: CASSVVTGPGTGELFF. CDR3 nucleotide sequence: TGTGCCAGCAGCGTAGTGACAGGGCCGGGCACCGGGGAGCTGTTTTTT.

About this clonotype itself: Just one base apart from a much larger clone, this may be a read error. This chain uses TRBV2 with TRBJ2-7, with TRBD1 identical over 9 bases. Germline CDR1 and CDR2: SNHLY and FYNNEI. The CDR3 is 15 residues long. The trim removed 5 bases at V and 8 bases at J, leaving 13 bases unmatched. CDR3 amino acids: CASSFREDRGRKQYF. DNA of the CDR3: TGTGCCAGCAGTTTCCGGGAGGACAGGGGACGGAAGCAGTACTTC.

CDR3 protein: CAMGPGLNTGELFF. CDR3 nucleotides: TGTGCCATGGGCCCCGGGCTGAACACCGGGGAGCTGTTTTTT. This chain connects TRBV7-1 to TRBJ2-2; no reliable D call. TRBV7-1 is an ORF, with its function uncertain. There are 14 residues in the CDR3. Between the trimmed V and J ends, which lost 10 bases and 1 base, there was a span of 13 bases.

The chain joins TRBV3-1 to TRBJ2-5, with D tentatively TRBD2 (6 bases). Germline V gene sequence: CDR1 LGHDT, CDR2 YNNKEL (reference sequence). V lost 1 base and J lost 7, with 19 bases in between. This CDR3 has 16 residues. This chain's CDR3 is CASSQGPLGGTGTQYF. CDR3 nucleotide sequence: TGTGCCAGCAGCCAAGGCCCCCTGGGCGGGACGGGGACCCAGTACTTC.

The chain employs TRBV5-1 and TRBJ2-1; tentatively, D is TRBD1 or TRBD2 (6 bases each). V lost 0 bases, J lost 9 bases, and 13 bases lay in between. The CDR3 contains 14 residues. Germline CDR1 reads SGHRS; CDR2 reads YFSETQ. CDR3: CASSLEIRGVEQFF. The CDR3, as DNA: TGCGCCAGCAGCTTGGAGATTAGGGGGGTTGAGCAGTTCTTC.

The V call is TRBV7-2, the J call TRBJ1-5; D may be TRBD1 (5 bases). The CDR3 covers 14 residues. Per germline, CDR1 SGHTA and CDR2 FQGNSA. V was trimmed by 5 bases and J by 3 bases, leaving 11 bases between them. CDR3: CASSQGLFNQPQHF. Here the CDR3 DNA reads TGTGCCAGCAGCCAGGGCCTTTTCAATCAGCCCCAGCATTTT.

This clonotype was seen a handful of times. J is TRBJ2-3 and V is TRBV27; 9 nucleotides agree with TRBD2. The CDR3 covers 16 residues. Germline CDR1 and CDR2: MNHEY and SMNVEV (reference sequence). The ends lost 4 bases at V and 4 bases at J; junction bases unmatched: 9. The CDR3 DNA sequence: TGTGCCAGCAGTTCCCTGCGGGGGGGCCCCGCAGATACGCAGTATTTT. This codes for CASSSLRGGPADTQYF.

This chain joins TRBV5-1 and TRBJ2-3; TRBD2 is a possible D gene (6 bases). V lost 3 bases to trimming and J lost 6 bases, with 20 bases between them. Germline CDR1 reads SGHRS; CDR2 reads YFSETQ. The CDR3 has 16 amino acids. Written as DNA, the CDR3 is TGCGCCAGCAGCTCGAATATAGCGGTCGGCGGCGATACGCAGTATTTT. This translates into CASSSNIAVGGDTQYF.

The chain links TRBV10-3 to TRBJ1-1; 7 nucleotides align to TRBD1. The CDR3 length is 14 residues. Germline V CDR1 and CDR2: ENHRY, SYGVKD. Trimming cost V 7 bases and J 3 bases; bases outside gene matches: 8. The CDR3 region is CAINDDRADTEAFF. Here the CDR3 DNA reads TGTGCCATCAACGACGACAGGGCTGACACTGAAGCTTTCTTT.

The sample holds many counts of this clonotype. The V and J genes are TRBV5-1 and TRBJ2-3, with TRBD2 matching over 12 bases. This CDR3 contains 15 residues. CDR1 and CDR2 from the germline V gene are SGHRS and YFSETQ. V lost 0 bases to trimming and J lost 6 bases; unmatched junction nucleotides: 2. The CDR3 loop reads CASSLGLAGADTQYF. DNA of the CDR3: TGCGCCAGCAGCTTGGGACTAGCGGGGGCGGATACGCAGTATTTT. Full variable domain (remainder filled in from reference TRBV5-1 and TRBJ2-3): KAGVTQTPRYLIKTRGQQVTLSCSPISGHRSVSWYQQTPGQGLQFLFEYFSETQRNKGNFPGRFSGRQFSNSRSEMNVSTLELGDSALYLCASSLGLAGADTQYFGPGTRLTVL.

V usage is TRBV4-2 and J usage is TRBJ1-5; D gene unclear. V shed 4 bases and J shed 0 bases, with 10 bases lying between them. The CDR3 length is 15 residues. Germline V gives CDR1 LGHNA, CDR2 YNFKEQ. CDR3 residues: CASSPFGDSNQPQHF. CDR3 nucleotides: TGTGCCAGCAGCCCCTTTGGGGATAGCAATCAGCCCCAGCATTTT.

This clonotype was observed many times. The genes are TRBV5-6 and TRBJ2-2; D is undetermined. The length of the CDR3 is 15 residues. The V and J ends lost 6 bases and 1 base respectively, with 13 bases between them. CDR1 and CDR2 (germline): SGHDT, YYEEEE. The CDR3 loop reads CASNLRGLNTGELFF. DNA for the CDR3: TGTGCCAGCAACCTGCGCGGCCTGAACACCGGGGAGCTGTTTTTT.

This clonotype was seen more than once but under ten times. The V call is TRBV20-1, the J call TRBJ2-1, with D hard to call. V gave up 4 bases and J gave up 0 bases, with 13 bases separating them. The germline V gene has CDR1 DFQATT and CDR2 SNEGSKA (reference sequence). The CDR3 sequence is 15 residues long. The CDR3 sequence: CSATNRASSYNEQFF. The DNA for the CDR3 is TGCAGTGCTACTAACCGGGCCAGCTCCTACAATGAGCAGTTCTTC.